This passage covers 12 T cell receptor beta chains from one sample sequenced in a study of blood T cell repertoires in COVID-19. The data were produced by immunoSEQ multiplex PCR, yet TCRdb's version contains in-frame clones alone and is incomplete. The sample shows under 200,000 clones, approximately 81% of them seen only once. Sequenced material: peripheral blood. These receptors all stem from a woman in her sixties or seventies with COVID-19, enrolled during active disease.

This sequence joins TRBV19 and TRBJ2-1; 14 bases map to TRBD2. CDR3 length: 14 residues. Looked up from germline, CDR1 is LNHDA and CDR2 is SQIVND (reference sequence). The V gene end was trimmed by 8 bases and the J gene end by 8 bases; junction bases not matched to a gene: 5. CDR3 sequence: CASGGTSGSDEQFF. The CDR3, as DNA: TGTGCCAGTGGCGGGACTAGCGGGAGTGATGAGCAGTTCTTC.

Note on this clone: This CDR3 is also generated by other DNA sequences in the sample. CDR3 in DNA: TGTGCCAGCAGTTTATCAAGAGGGACTGAAGCTTTCTTT. This encodes CASSLSRGTEAFF. The rearrangement uses TRBV27 and TRBJ1-1; no firm D call. This CDR3 region has 13 residues. The germline V and J ends were trimmed by 0 bases and 5 bases, with 7 bases remaining between them. The germline CDR1 and CDR2 sequences are MNHEY and SMNVEV (reference sequence).

In its sample, this clone was seen once. V gene TRBV23-1 combines with J gene TRBJ1-1; the D is unclear. TRBV23-1 is noted as an ORF with a role that remains uncertain. The CDR3 length is 13 residues. Trimming took 8 bases from V and 6 from J, leaving 16 bases between them. CDR3 in DNA: TGCGCCAGCCGCGATAATGTTGTCCCTGAAGCTTTCTTT. It is translated as CASRDNVVPEAFF.

A few counts support this clone. This chain's CDR3 is CSAGTAYEQYV. CDR3 DNA: TGCAGTGCTGGGACAGCCTACGAGCAGTACGTC. The J gene is TRBJ2-7, the V gene TRBV20-1, with 7 positions matching TRBD1. The germline V gene encodes CDR1 DFQATT and CDR2 SNEGSKA (reference sequence). The CDR3 is made up of 11 amino acids. The trim removed 5 bases at V and 2 bases at J, leaving 0 bases unmatched.

This sequence joins TRBV5-6 and TRBJ2-7; 7 nucleotides agree with TRBD2. CDR1 SGHDT and CDR2 YYEEEE come from the germline V gene. The junction had 10 bases not matched to a gene; V was cut back by 4 bases and J by 3 bases. The CDR3 covers 15 residues. The CDR3 region is CASSLTGTMGYEQYF. CDR3 DNA: TGTGCCAGCAGCCTCACCGGGACTATGGGCTACGAGCAGTACTTC.

This rearrangement joins TRBV7-9 to TRBJ2-5; 8 nucleotides agree with TRBD1. Germline V gene sequence: CDR1 SEHNR, CDR2 FQNEAQ (reference sequence). The CDR3 extends over 14 amino acids. The V segment lost 5 bases and the J segment 5 bases; nucleotides outside the gene matches: 7. In DNA form, the CDR3 reads TGTGCCAGCAGCGAGCGACAGGGGCTTGAGACCCAGTACTTC. This codes for CASSERQGLETQYF.

This sequence joins TRBV19 and TRBJ1-5; 7 positions match TRBD1. The germline V gene encodes CDR1 LNHDA and CDR2 SQIVND (reference sequence). There are 16 residues in the CDR3. Unmatched junction bases numbered 16, after V lost 5 bases and J lost 9 bases. The CDR3, as DNA: TGTGCCAGTAGTTTCCCATGGGCAGGGGGAATTCGGCCCCAGCATTTT. It yields the protein CASSFPWAGGIRPQHF.

The V and J genes are TRBV11-2 and TRBJ1-3; the D gene is possibly TRBD1 (5 bases). Trimming took off 3 bases at V and 0 bases at J, with 12 bases between the two ends. The CDR3 is 16 residues long. The germline V gene has CDR1 SGHAT and CDR2 FQNNGV. This CDR3 reads CASSFTGGISGNTIYF. CDR3 DNA sequence: TGTGCCAGCAGCTTTACGGGGGGTATCTCTGGAAACACCATATATTTT.

This rearrangement joins TRBV5-8 to TRBJ2-7, with 8 bases that match TRBD2. V shed 4 bases and J 0 bases; nucleotides not matched to a gene: 6. The CDR3 totals 15 residues. Germline V gene data show CDR1 as SGHTS and CDR2 as YDEGEE. Here the CDR3 DNA reads TGTGCCAGCAGCCCCGGGGGGGGTACCTCCTACGAGCAGTACTTC. Encoded protein: CASSPGGGTSYEQYF. The full variable domain, rest sourced from reference TRBV5-8 and TRBJ2-7, is EAGVTQSPTHLIKTRGQQATLRCSPISGHTSVYWYQQALGLGLQFLLWYDEGEERNRGNFPPRFSGRQFPNYSSELNVNALELEDSALYLCASSPGGGTSYEQYFGPGTRLTVT.

The rearrangement uses TRBV6-5 and TRBJ1-2; tentatively, D is TRBD1 (5 bases). Germline CDR1 is MNHEY and CDR2 is SVGAGI. V lost 6 bases and J lost 7, with 15 bases in between. The CDR3 length is 13 residues. The CDR3 loop is CASSDRGKGGYTF. CDR3 nucleotides: TGTGCCAGCAGCGACCGGGGGAAGGGTGGCTACACCTTC.

V is TRBV7-2 and J is TRBJ2-1; D gene ambiguous. Trimming took 4 bases from V and 2 from J, leaving 24 bases between them. Per the germline V gene, CDR1 is SGHTA and CDR2 is FQGNSA. The CDR3 spans 19 residues. DNA of the CDR3: TGTGCCAGCAGCTCCAACCCCCACCTAGTGCCGACCGCCTACAATGAGCAGTTCTTC. As protein: CASSSNPHLVPTAYNEQFF. Based on the CDR3 plus reference TRBV7-2 and TRBJ2-1, the full variable domain is GAGVSQSPSNKVTEKGKDVELRCDPISGHTALYWYRQSLGQGLEFLIYFQGNSAPDKSGLPSDRFSAERTGGSVSTLTIQRTQQEDSAVYLCASSSNPHLVPTAYNEQFFGPGTRLTVL.

This rearrangement joins TRBV21-1 to TRBJ2-1; no check of the table's D call, TRBD2, against the DNA was made. TRBV21-1 is noted as a pseudogene. The CDR3 totals 16 residues. CDR3 amino acids: CASSKDRDGKREVVFF. The CDR3 region has the DNA TGTGCCAGCAGCAAAGACAGGGATGGGAAGCGGGAGGTGGTATTCTTC.